The sequence of this T cell receptor (beta chain) was determined in a study of CD8 T cells in ankylosing spondylitis. Study-wide results and limits: Past studies reported some motif variants in reactive arthritis synovial fluid and blood. Clones linked to disease were reported to show significant enrichment in matched ankylosing spondylitis synovial fluid. Peripheral blood samples showed relatively rare disease-linked clones, and these clones were CD8+.

Researchers built TCR beta libraries using quantitative 5'-RACE with molecular barcodes. MiXCR, applied by TCRdb to the 5' RACE reads, yields one record per CDR3 protein. Of about 320,000 distinct CDR3 sequences detected, 11% appear once; the ten largest clones hold around 10%. This clonotype was counted at least ten times. The antigen is not known. Germline V gene lookup returns CDR1 ENHRY and CDR2 SYGVKD. With V trimmed by 5 bases and J by 4 bases, 3 bases remained unmatched. The CDR3 runs to 14 residues. The receptor comes from a female donor with ankylosing spondylitis or in good health (not recorded which). What was sequenced was blood, either unsorted or a sorted T cell fraction (not recorded which). J is TRBJ1-5 and V is TRBV10-3, with 9 bases that match TRBD1. DNA of the CDR3: TGTGCCATCAGTCAGGACAGGGGTAATCAGCCCCAGCATTTT. Translated, it gives CAISQDRGNQPQHF.